This TCR beta chain was captured by sequencing in a study of blood T cell repertoires in COVID-19. Study summary: The United States, Italy and Spain provided the acute and convalescent COVID-19 samples.

The V gene lost 2 bases and the J gene lost 7 bases, with 14 bases spanning the gap. Germline CDR1 reads MGHDK; CDR2 reads SYGVNS. CDR3 length: 14 amino acids. This clone has just one count. The repertoire was sequenced with immunoSEQ multiplex PCR; TCRdb's copy has only in-frame clones and lacks some. The sample records 300,000 to 400,000 clones, 80% to 90% being singletons. The chain joins TRBV25-1 to TRBJ1-1; D uncertain. This clonotype was obtained from a man in his thirties or forties with active or convalescent COVID-19. Sample: peripheral blood. In nucleotides, the CDR3 is TGTGCCAGCAGTGAACTTTACGACGGCGGTGAAGCTTTCTTT. Its translation is CASSELYDGGEAFF.